These T cell receptor beta chains were read from a single sample in a study of blood T cell repertoires in COVID-19. The assay was immunoSEQ multiplex PCR, and TCRdb's table has in-frame clones only and misses some. The table lists roughly 300,000 clones, more than 70% of them singletons. Sequences were obtained from PBMCs or T cells enriched from blood (not recorded which). These receptors were taken from a woman under 40 who had recovered from COVID-19. CDR3s include the opening cysteine and the closing phenylalanine or tryptophan. Each record gives: D gene, CDR3 length, V gene, J gene, clone size, CDR3 protein, CDR3 DNA. The D gene is left open where the match is weak. Some rows have no size entry. The others give once, few or many, or a class for an expanded clone.

D: NA; length: 13; V: TRBV5-1; J: TRBJ1-1; size: once; CDR3: CASSLPTNTEAFF; DNA: TGCGCCAGCAGCTTGCCTACGAACACTGAAGCTTTCTTT
D: NA; length: 13; V: TRBV5-1; J: TRBJ2-5; size: NA; CDR3: CASSPDSQETQYF; DNA: TGCGCCAGCAGCCCCGACAGCCAAGAGACCCAGTACTTC
D: NA; length: 13; V: TRBV12-3/TRBV12-4; J: TRBJ1-2; size: NA; CDR3: CASSQPPTGGYTF; DNA: TGTGCCAGCAGCCAACCCCCGACAGGCGGCTACACCTTC
D: NA; length: 11; V: TRBV12-3/TRBV12-4; J: TRBJ1-2; size: once; CDR3: CASSRGYGYTF; DNA: TGTGCCAGCAGTCGCGGGTATGGCTACACCTTC
D: NA; length: 10; V: TRBV29-1; J: TRBJ1-2; size: NA; CDR3: CSVEKGTNTF; DNA: TGCAGCGTTGAGAAGGGGACTAACACCTTC
D: NA; length: 13; V: TRBV7-9; J: TRBJ1-1; size: NA; CDR3: CASSLSGGREAFF; DNA: TGTGCCAGCAGCTTGTCGGGGGGGCGCGAAGCTTTCTTT
D: NA; length: 14; V: TRBV19; J: TRBJ2-3; size: NA; CDR3: CASRLIGGTDTQYF; DNA: TGTGCCAGTAGACTAATCGGAGGCACAGATACGCAGTATTTT
D: TRBD1; length: 15; V: TRBV5-1; J: TRBJ1-4; size: NA; CDR3: CASSLGWDRNEKLFF; DNA: TGCGCCAGCAGCTTGGGGTGGGACAGGAATGAAAAACTGTTTTTT
D: TRBD2; length: 14; V: TRBV6-5; J: TRBJ2-3; size: NA; CDR3: CASQTSGVTDTQYF; DNA: TGTGCCAGCCAGACTAGCGGGGTGACAGATACGCAGTATTTT
D: NA; length: 17; V: TRBV6-2/TRBV6-3; J: TRBJ1-2; size: NA; CDR3: CASTPPGLVYGNYGYTF; DNA: TGTGCCAGCACCCCCCCGGGGTTAGTGTATGGCAACTATGGCTACACCTTC
D: NA; length: 12; V: TRBV7-9; J: TRBJ1-6; size: once; CDR3: CASSSRSSPLHF; DNA: TGTGCCAGCAGCTCCCGTTCTTCACCCCTCCACTTT
D: NA; length: 11; V: TRBV20-1; J: TRBJ1-1; size: few; CDR3: CSGQSNSGAFF; DNA: TGCAGTGGACAGTCCAATTCAGGAGCTTTCTTT
D: TRBD2; length: 15; V: TRBV20-1; J: TRBJ2-5; size: NA; CDR3: CSASLVAGAQETQYF; DNA: TGCAGTGCTAGTCTGGTAGCGGGGGCCCAAGAGACCCAGTACTTC
D: TRBD1; length: 15; V: TRBV7-2; J: TRBJ2-7; size: NA; CDR3: CASSVTGTGSYEQYF; DNA: TGTGCCAGCAGCGTAACCGGGACAGGGTCCTACGAGCAGTACTTC
D: TRBD2; length: 14; V: TRBV6-2/TRBV6-3; J: TRBJ2-1; size: few; CDR3: CASSPTSGVNEQFF; DNA: TGTGCCAGCAGCCCGACTAGCGGGGTCAATGAGCAGTTCTTC
D: NA; length: 12; V: TRBV6-5; J: TRBJ1-1; size: NA; CDR3: CASSYGWQGTFF; DNA: TGTGCCAGCAGTTACGGTTGGCAGGGAACTTTCTTT
D: TRBD1; length: 15; V: TRBV5-1; J: TRBJ2-2; size: NA; CDR3: CASRLTGGNTGELFF; DNA: TGCGCCAGCAGACTGACAGGGGGGAACACCGGGGAGCTGTTTTTT
D: TRBD1; length: 14; V: TRBV12-5; J: TRBJ1-2; size: NA; CDR3: CASGMTGTNYGYTF; DNA: TGTGCTAGTGGTATGACAGGGACTAACTATGGCTACACCTTC
D: NA; length: 16; V: TRBV15; J: TRBJ1-3; size: NA; CDR3: CATSRGGGDSGNTIYF; DNA: TGTGCCACCAGCAGAGGAGGGGGGGACTCTGGAAACACCATATATTTT
D: NA; length: 15; V: TRBV9; J: TRBJ2-5; size: NA; CDR3: CASSAGLLGTETQYF; DNA: TGTGCCAGCAGCGCCGGACTACTAGGGACCGAGACCCAGTACTTC
D: TRBD1; length: 15; V: TRBV7-9; J: TRBJ1-1; size: NA; CDR3: CASSSTGTGNTEAFF; DNA: TGTGCCAGCAGCTCAACCGGGACAGGGAACACTGAAGCTTTCTTT
D: NA; length: 16; V: TRBV18; J: TRBJ1-4; size: once; CDR3: CASSPERLATNEKLFF; DNA: TGTGCCAGCTCACCGGAGAGGCTTGCAACTAATGAAAAACTGTTTTTT
D: NA; length: 15; V: TRBV5-5; J: TRBJ2-7; size: NA; CDR3: CASSLVGHTTYEQYF; DNA: TGTGCCAGCAGCTTGGTAGGCCACACTACCTACGAGCAGTACTTC
D: NA; length: 11; V: TRBV3-1/TRBV3-2; J: TRBJ2-1; size: NA; CDR3: CASSRDNEQFF; DNA: TGTGCCAGCAGCCGAGACAATGAGCAGTTCTTC
D: NA; length: 16; V: TRBV5-1; J: TRBJ2-5; size: NA; CDR3: CASSLALGVELETQYF; DNA: TGCGCCAGCAGCTTGGCCTTAGGGGTTGAGTTGGAGACCCAGTACTTC
D: NA; length: 12; V: TRBV12-5; J: TRBJ2-7; size: NA; CDR3: CASGRLDYEQYF; DNA: TGTGCTAGTGGTCGACTAGACTACGAGCAGTACTTC
D: TRBD1; length: 14; V: TRBV7-9; J: TRBJ1-1; size: once; CDR3: CASSSTGGRTEAFF; DNA: TGTGCCAGCAGCTCGACAGGGGGGCGGACTGAAGCTTTCTTT
D: TRBD1; length: 14; V: TRBV28; J: TRBJ2-5; size: NA; CDR3: CASVDRGGKETQYF; DNA: TGTGCCAGCGTAGACAGGGGGGGGAAAGAGACCCAGTACTTC
D: TRBD1; length: 15; V: TRBV2; J: TRBJ1-5; size: once; CDR3: CASNLLRDRGQPQHF; DNA: TGTGCCAGCAACCTCCTCCGGGACAGGGGGCAGCCCCAGCATTTT
D: TRBD2; length: 17; V: TRBV5-5; J: TRBJ2-1; size: NA; CDR3: CASSLGGGASSYNEQFF; DNA: TGTGCCAGCAGCTTGGGCGGGGGGGCCAGCTCCTACAATGAGCAGTTCTTC
D: NA; length: 19; V: TRBV12-1; J: TRBJ2-5; size: NA; CDR3: CASSVHWAAETVLQETQYF; DNA: TGTGCCAGCAGCGTCCATTGGGCAGCAGAGACAGTCCTCCAAGAGACCCAGTACTTC
D: TRBD2; length: 19; V: TRBV4-1; J: TRBJ2-2; size: NA; CDR3: CASSQDVSSGGPYTGELFF; DNA: TGCGCCAGCAGCCAAGATGTGTCTAGCGGGGGCCCTTACACCGGGGAGCTGTTTTTT
D: TRBD1; length: 14; V: TRBV5-4; J: TRBJ2-5; size: NA; CDR3: CASSLPGQQETQYF; DNA: TGTGCCAGCAGCCTACCGGGACAGCAAGAGACCCAGTACTTC
D: TRBD1; length: 16; V: TRBV19; J: TRBJ1-2; size: NA; CDR3: CASTTIPGQSNYGYTF; DNA: TGTGCCAGTACGACGATTCCGGGACAGTCTAACTATGGCTACACCTTC
D: NA; length: 14; V: TRBV30; J: TRBJ2-3; size: NA; CDR3: CAWSGGANWGTQYF; DNA: TGTGCCTGGAGTGGCGGGGCGAACTGGGGTACGCAGTATTTT
D: TRBD1; length: 14; V: TRBV5-1; J: TRBJ2-5; size: NA; CDR3: CASSLGRQGETQYF; DNA: TGCGCCAGCAGCTTGGGCAGACAGGGAGAGACCCAGTACTTC
D: NA; length: 14; V: TRBV11-3; J: TRBJ2-7; size: NA; CDR3: CASSQGGAADEQYF; DNA: TGTGCCAGCAGCCAGGGGGGAGCGGCCGACGAGCAGTACTTC
D: TRBD1; length: 12; V: TRBV19; J: TRBJ1-1; size: NA; CDR3: CASSRTGSGAFF; DNA: TGTGCCAGTAGTAGGACAGGGTCGGGAGCTTTCTTT
D: NA; length: 19; V: TRBV21-1; J: TRBJ1-1; size: once; CDR3: CASSKVKGDRSSMNTEAFF; DNA: TGTGCCAGCAGCAAAGTAAAGGGGGACAGGTCCTCAATGAACACTGAAGCTTTCTTT
D: NA; length: 14; V: TRBV7-9; J: TRBJ2-3; size: NA; CDR3: CASSLRVNGDTQYF; DNA: TGTGCCAGCAGCTTGCGGGTCAACGGCGATACGCAGTATTTT
D: TRBD1; length: 13; V: TRBV2; J: TRBJ2-7; size: NA; CDR3: CASLGQALNEQYF; DNA: TGTGCCAGCCTGGGACAGGCCCTCAACGAGCAGTACTTC
D: NA; length: 13; V: TRBV28; J: TRBJ2-1; size: NA; CDR3: CASRPVRYNEQFF; DNA: TGTGCCAGCAGGCCGGTCAGGTACAATGAGCAGTTCTTC
D: NA; length: 15; V: TRBV2; J: TRBJ1-5; size: once; CDR3: CASSPDRHSNQPQHF; DNA: TGTGCCAGCAGTCCGGACAGACATAGCAATCAGCCCCAGCATTTT
D: TRBD1; length: 14; V: TRBV29-1; J: TRBJ2-7; size: few; CDR3: CSVVADRGLDEQYF; DNA: TGCAGCGTTGTCGCGGACAGGGGGCTAGACGAGCAGTACTTC
D: TRBD2; length: 17; V: TRBV5-4; J: TRBJ2-1; size: once; CDR3: CASSFRTSGGAGYEQFF; DNA: TGTGCCAGCAGCTTCCGGACTAGCGGGGGGGCCGGATACGAGCAGTTCTTC
D: TRBD1; length: 14; V: TRBV30; J: TRBJ1-2; size: few; CDR3: CACTTRTGVYGYTF; DNA: TGTGCCTGCACGACGAGGACAGGAGTGTATGGCTACACCTTC
D: NA; length: 15; V: TRBV7-2; J: TRBJ1-2; size: NA; CDR3: CASSLAGAANYGYTF; DNA: TGTGCCAGCAGCTTAGCGGGGGCAGCTAACTATGGCTACACCTTC
D: TRBD2; length: 15; V: TRBV30; J: TRBJ2-1; size: NA; CDR3: CACRRGLAGENEQFF; DNA: TGTGCCTGCCGACGAGGGCTAGCGGGTGAGAATGAGCAGTTCTTC
D: NA; length: 16; V: TRBV7-2; J: TRBJ2-3; size: few; CDR3: CASSSKTRGSTDTQYF; DNA: TGTGCCAGCAGCTCCAAAACCAGGGGATCCACAGATACGCAGTATTTT
D: NA; length: 13; V: TRBV27; J: TRBJ1-4; size: NA; CDR3: CASRRTVGEKLFF; DNA: TGTGCCAGCAGGAGGACAGTGGGTGAAAAACTGTTTTTT
D: NA; length: 15; V: TRBV7-8; J: TRBJ2-7; size: NA; CDR3: CASSLIFGGFYEQYF; DNA: TGTGCCAGCAGCTTAATATTCGGGGGATTTTACGAGCAGTACTTC
D: TRBD1; length: 17; V: TRBV11-2; J: TRBJ1-2; size: NA; CDR3: CASSLASGGVGGYGYTF; DNA: TGTGCCAGCAGCTTAGCCTCAGGGGGCGTAGGGGGCTATGGCTACACCTTC
D: TRBD1; length: 15; V: TRBV28; J: TRBJ1-2; size: once; CDR3: CASSLPTGSNYGYTF; DNA: TGTGCCAGCAGTTTACCGACAGGGTCTAACTATGGCTACACCTTC
D: TRBD1; length: 14; V: TRBV2; J: TRBJ1-1; size: NA; CDR3: CASRIGTGSPEAFF; DNA: TGTGCCAGCAGGATCGGGACAGGGAGTCCTGAAGCTTTCTTT
D: TRBD1; length: 13; V: TRBV5-4; J: TRBJ1-2; size: NA; CDR3: CASSLQGARGYTF; DNA: TGTGCCAGCAGCTTGCAGGGGGCCAGGGGCTACACCTTC